Presented here are 21 T cell receptor beta chains from one specimen sequenced in a study of shared clonotypes between healthy human individuals (TCRdb year 2020). The protocol used for the library was the immunoSEQ multiplex PCR assay. TCRdb retrieved this table from immuneACCESS and kept in-frame rearrangements only. Not all clones are present; in checked studies, unresolved V genes account for under half, and no reason is known for the remainder. This sample is represented by 2 million to 2.5 million clones; almost 96% of them were singletons. The biggest ten clones account for about 0.13% of the sample. The sequencing sample was made of naive CD4+ T cells sorted from blood. The meaning of the sample's cell subset or site label: CD45RA+ positively selected. The receptors derive from a man between 18 and 29 years old in good health.

The chain joins TRBV1 to TRBJ2-3. TRBV1 is reported as a pseudogene. The CDR3 runs to 16 residues. The CDR3 sequence is CTSSFRRYRGTDTQYF. The CDR3 nucleotides read TGCACCAGCAGCTTTCGCAGGTATAGGGGCACAGATACGCAGTATTTT.

This sequence joins TRBV6-1 and TRBJ2-5; either TRBD1 or TRBD2 may supply D (5 bases each). This CDR3 has 15 amino acids. V dropped 0 bases and J dropped 9 bases, with 17 bases sitting between them. Germline V gene sequence: CDR1 MNHNS, CDR2 SASEGT. The CDR3 DNA is TGTGCCAGCAGTGAAGCGCGGCAGGGACCAGGAGCCCAGTACTTC. This sequence encodes CASSEARQGPGAQYF.

The rearrangement uses TRBV30 and TRBJ1-2, with unresolved D. Germline V gene lookup returns CDR1 GTSNPN and CDR2 SVGIG (reference sequence). V dropped 4 bases and J dropped 7 bases, with 16 bases sitting between them. CDR3 size: 13 residues. The CDR3, as DNA: TGTGCCTGGAACCAAGGAAATCGGGGTGGCTACACCTTC. Encoded protein: CAWNQGNRGGYTF. The full variable domain, in which reference TRBV30 and TRBJ1-2 provide the parts outside the CDR3, is SQTIHQWPATLVQPVGSPLSLECTVEGTSNPNLYWYRQAAGRGLQLLFYSVGIGQISSEVPQNLSASRPQDRQFILSSKKLLLSDSGFYLCAWNQGNRGGYTFGSGTRLTVV.

The chain has TRBV9 and TRBJ2-3; possibly TRBD2 for D (6 bases). The germline gives CDR1 SGDLS, CDR2 YYNGEE. The CDR3 length is 16 residues. V was trimmed by 0 bases and J by 6 bases, leaving 17 bases between them. Here the CDR3 reads CASSVGGWRAADTQYF. The CDR3 DNA follows: TGTGCCAGCAGCGTAGGTGGCTGGAGGGCCGCCGATACGCAGTATTTT.

This clone was observed a single time. This sequence joins TRBV19 and TRBJ1-2; D unresolved. CDR1 and CDR2 (germline): LNHDA, SQIVND (reference sequence). V dropped 3 bases and J dropped 4 bases, with 9 bases sitting between them. This CDR3 region has 13 residues. The DNA of the CDR3 is TGTGCCAGTAGTATTAGAAGCATCTATGGCTACACCTTC. It codes for CASSIRSIYGYTF.

Only one count was recorded for this clone. The chain has TRBV18 and TRBJ1-1; perhaps TRBD1 as D (6 bases). From germline, CDR1 is KGHSH and CDR2 LQKENI. V was clipped by 9 bases and J by 10 bases, with 21 bases between them. This CDR3 contains 13 residues. The CDR3 DNA is TGTGCCAGTACTGACGTGGAGGGGGTTGGAGCTTTCTTT. Translated, it gives CASTDVEGVGAFF.

Of note for this clone: Other nucleotide sequences from this sample produce the same CDR3. The genes are TRBV7-2 and TRBJ2-3; D gene uncertain. CDR3 length equals 12 residues. Germline assignment: CDR1 SGHTA and CDR2 FQGNSA. The V and J ends lost 5 bases and 4 bases respectively, with 7 bases between them. CDR3 loop: CASSLSSDTQYF. In nucleotides, the CDR3 is TGTGCCAGCAGCCTGAGTTCAGATACGCAGTATTTT. The full variable domain, with the rest looked up from reference TRBV7-2 and TRBJ2-3, is GAGVSQSPSNKVTEKGKDVELRCDPISGHTALYWYRQSLGQGLEFLIYFQGNSAPDKSGLPSDRFSAERTGGSVSTLTIQRTQQEDSAVYLCASSLSSDTQYFGPGTRLTVL.

The rearrangement links TRBV15 to TRBJ2-7, with a possible D match to TRBD1 (6 bases). The CDR3 loop spans 14 amino acids. The V end lost 0 bases, the J end lost 5 bases, and 11 bases lay between the germline ends. Looked up from germline, CDR1 is LNHNV and CDR2 is YYDKDF (reference sequence). The CDR3 reads CATSRDIQGDEQYF. In DNA form, the CDR3 reads TGTGCCACCAGCAGAGATATACAGGGCGACGAGCAGTACTTC.

V usage is TRBV7-9 and J usage is TRBJ1-1, with 8 bases fitting TRBD1. The CDR3 contains 15 residues. Germline V lookup: CDR1 SEHNR, CDR2 FQNEAQ (reference sequence). J gave up 5 bases and V 5 bases, and 10 bases lay outside the gene matches. The CDR3 is CASSLNSGGATEAFF. The CDR3 coding sequence is TGTGCCAGCAGCCTGAACTCAGGGGGCGCGACTGAAGCTTTCTTT.

The J gene is TRBJ2-1, the V gene TRBV5-4; no clear D gene. The CDR3 totals 12 residues. Per germline, CDR1 SGHNT and CDR2 YYREEE (reference sequence). Trimming took off 10 bases at V and 7 bases at J, with 15 bases between the two ends. The CDR3 here is CASSSRSNEQFF. The CDR3 DNA is TGTGCCTCCTCGAGTCGTTCTAATGAGCAGTTCTTC.

The genes are TRBV5-1 and TRBJ2-7, with 7 bases fitting TRBD1. CDR3 length equals 15 residues. The V segment lost 7 bases and the J segment 6 bases; nucleotides outside the gene matches: 16. Germline loops: CDR1 SGHRS, CDR2 YFSETQ. The DNA of the CDR3 is TGCGCCAGCGCTAGAGGGCAGGGGGTTTCTAGCGAGCAGTACTTC. This sequence encodes CASARGQGVSSEQYF. The variable domain in full, completed from reference TRBV5-1 and TRBJ2-7, reads KAGVTQTPRYLIKTRGQQVTLSCSPISGHRSVSWYQQTPGQGLQFLFEYFSETQRNKGNFPGRFSGRQFSNSRSEMNVSTLELGDSALYLCASARGQGVSSEQYFGPGTRLTVT.

V is TRBV28 and J is TRBJ2-3; D not resolved. The V end was cut by 7 bases, the J end by 2 bases, with 7 bases between. CDR1 and CDR2 (germline): MDHEN, SYDVKM. The CDR3 spans 12 residues. CDR3 DNA sequence: TGTGCCAGCACCGTAAACACAGATACGCAGTATTTT. Its translation is CASTVNTDTQYF.

The V and J genes are TRBV10-3 and TRBJ2-1; D remains unclear. CDR1 ENHRY and CDR2 SYGVKD come from the germline V gene. Trimming took off 0 bases at V and 3 bases at J, with 9 bases between the two ends. The length of the CDR3 is 15 residues. The CDR3 region is CAISESAGVYNEQFF. DNA for the CDR3: TGTGCCATCAGTGAGTCAGCAGGAGTCTACAATGAGCAGTTCTTC.

The chain combines TRBV5-1 with TRBJ2-2; 8 bases fit TRBD1. CDR1 and CDR2 (germline): SGHRS, YFSETQ. V shed 4 bases and J 7 bases; nucleotides not matched to a gene: 6. CDR3 length: 14 amino acids. The CDR3 here is CASSAGQGHGELFF. CDR3 in DNA: TGCGCCAGCAGCGCCGGACAGGGTCACGGGGAGCTGTTTTTT.

The V and J genes are TRBV10-1 and TRBJ2-1; D gene ambiguous. Trimming cost V 6 bases and J 8 bases, with 11 bases left between them. The germline V gene encodes CDR1 WNHNN and CDR2 SYGVQD (reference sequence). The CDR3 extends over 12 amino acids. CDR3 protein: CASSGDGHEQFF. The CDR3 DNA reads TGCGCCAGCAGCGGAGACGGGCATGAGCAGTTCTTC.

The rearrangement uses TRBV19 and TRBJ1-5; the D gene is possibly TRBD1 (5 bases). CDR1 is LNHDA and CDR2 is SQIVND in the germline V gene (reference sequence). This CDR3 region has 15 residues. Trimming stripped 6 bases from V and 7 bases from J, with 19 bases between. CDR3 region: CASSTEGLGSQPQHF. The CDR3 region has the DNA TGTGCCAGTAGCACCGAGGGGCTCGGGTCCCAGCCCCAGCATTTT.

This clone occurred once. J is TRBJ2-7 and V is TRBV5-1; TRBD2 agrees at 15 bases. The CDR3 extends over 18 amino acids. The germline V gene has CDR1 SGHRS and CDR2 YFSETQ. The junction had 6 bases not matched to a gene; V was cut back by 0 bases and J by 2 bases. This CDR3 is CASSLGGLAGGGAYEQYF. The CDR3, as DNA: TGCGCCAGCAGCTTGGGGGGACTAGCGGGAGGAGGGGCCTACGAGCAGTACTTC.

The J gene is TRBJ1-5, the V gene TRBV7-3; D is ambiguous. The CDR3 runs 11 residues. V was shortened by 4 bases and J by 5 bases, with 3 bases between the two germline ends. Germline loops: CDR1 SGHTA, CDR2 FQGTGA. CDR3 nucleotides: TGTGCCAGCAGCTACCATCAGCCCCAGCATTTT. Encoded protein: CASSYHQPQHF. Variable domain in full (rest from reference TRBV7-3 and TRBJ1-5): GAGVSQTPSNKVTEKGKYVELRCDPISGHTALYWYRQSLGQGPEFLIYFQGTGAADDSGLPNDRFFAVRPEGSVSTLKIQRTERGDSAVYLCASSYHQPQHFGDGTRLSIL.

The chain has TRBV5-4 and TRBJ2-7, with TRBD1 identical over 7 bases. CDR1 SGHNT and CDR2 YYREEE come from the germline V gene (reference sequence). The V gene end was trimmed by 0 bases and the J gene end by 5 bases; junction bases not matched to a gene: 17. The CDR3 runs 18 residues. The CDR3: CASSLETGSWMAPDEQYF. CDR3 bases: TGTGCCAGCAGCTTGGAGACAGGGAGCTGGATGGCTCCGGACGAGCAGTACTTC.

In its sample, this clone was seen a few times. This sequence joins TRBV27 and TRBJ1-4, with a weak D call TRBD1 (5 bases). Germline loops: CDR1 MNHEY, CDR2 SMNVEV (reference sequence). The CDR3 is made up of 14 amino acids. Trimming took off 3 bases at V and 5 bases at J, with 10 bases between the two ends. CDR3 in DNA: TGTGCCAGCAGTTTCATAGGGGTCAATGAAAAACTGTTTTTT. Its translation is CASSFIGVNEKLFF.

V is TRBV19 and J is TRBJ1-5, with D uncertain. The germline V gene has CDR1 LNHDA and CDR2 SQIVND (reference sequence). The CDR3 contains 17 residues. Trimming took 3 bases from V and 10 from J, leaving 25 bases between them. CDR3 protein: CASSIAEKGPTVKPQHF. The CDR3 nucleotides are TGTGCCAGTAGTATTGCGGAAAAAGGCCCTACGGTCAAACCCCAGCATTTT.